A single sample is the source of the 8 T cell receptor beta chains below, sequenced in a study of regulatory T cells in long-lasting Graves disease. According to the study, TCR beta libraries were built with iRepertoire HTBI primers and CDR3-region Arm-PCR. TCRdb recomputed calls from the multiplex PCR reads with MiXCR, one row per CDR3 protein. The sample yields about 540,000 distinct CDR3 sequences, approximately 15% seen once. Specified time point: newly diagnosed GD, antithyroid drugs for less than 3 months. Scientists built the TCR library using RNA that was extracted from PBMCs. The same specimen was also included in a second study, on T cells in Graves' hyperthyroidism and ophthalmopathy.

The sample in question was peripheral blood mononuclear cells (PBMCs), obtained at new diagnosis, from a patient treated with antithyroid drugs. The receptors stem from a man between 25 and 39 years old with Graves disease.

This clonotype appeared many times. CDR3 nucleotides: TGTGCCAGTAGTCTCTACTGGGGGGAGACCCAGTACTTC. It specifies CASSLYWGETQYF. The chain links TRBV19 to TRBJ2-5; D is possibly TRBD1 or TRBD2 (5 bases each). Trimming removed 5 bases from V and 5 bases from J, with 12 bases in between. The germline V gene has CDR1 LNHDA and CDR2 SQIVND (reference sequence). The CDR3 runs to 13 residues.

This clonotype appeared many times. The V gene is TRBV5-1, the J gene TRBJ2-5; 8 bases match TRBD2. Germline CDR1 SGHRS, CDR2 YFSETQ. The CDR3 is 17 residues long. J lost 1 base, V lost 3 bases, and 11 bases had no gene match. For the CDR3, the DNA is TGCGCCAGCAGCTGGCCCCCTCCGGGAGGGATCCAAGAGACCCAGTACTTC. Translation: CASSWPPPGGIQETQYF.

This clonotype came up a few times. J is TRBJ2-3 and V is TRBV29-1, with 8 bases aligning to TRBD2. The CDR3 has 15 amino acids. J gave up 8 bases and V 4 bases, and 14 bases lay outside the gene matches. The germline CDR1 and CDR2 sequences are SQVTM and ANQGSEA. The CDR3 sequence is CSVGEAGVGIGTQYF. The CDR3 DNA reads as TGCAGCGTTGGGGAAGCGGGAGTAGGAATAGGTACGCAGTATTTT.

Ten or more counts support this clonotype. The genes are TRBV12-3 or TRBV12-4 and TRBJ1-3; weak D call: TRBD1 (5 bases). Deletions cut 3 bases from V and 3 bases from J, with 12 bases between. The CDR3 extends over 15 amino acids. The DNA of the CDR3 is TGTGCCAGCAGTTTTGGGGGTCCGTATGGAAACACCATATATTTT. It specifies CASSFGGPYGNTIYF.

This clonotype occurred a few times. CDR3 region: CASRPGTAPQQFF. The CDR3 nucleotides are TGTGCCAGCAGACCCGGGACAGCACCTCAGCAGTTCTTC. V is TRBV5-6 and J is TRBJ2-1, with 7 nucleotides matching TRBD1. The length of the CDR3 is 13 residues. Trimming at V came to 5 bases and at J to 11 bases, leaving 10 bases not matched to a gene. Germline assignment: CDR1 SGHDT and CDR2 YYEEEE.

There are many counts of this clonotype. The chain recombines TRBV7-9 with TRBJ1-1; possible D gene TRBD1, 6 bases. Trimming left V 5 bases short and J 0 bases short, with 16 bases between. The CDR3 has 16 residues. Germline V lookup: CDR1 SEHNR, CDR2 FQNEAQ (reference sequence). CDR3 amino acids: CASSAVGQSMNTEAFF. In DNA, the CDR3 is TGTGCCAGCAGCGCAGTCGGACAGAGCATGAACACTGAAGCTTTCTTT. The entire variable domain, with the rest obtained from reference TRBV7-9 and TRBJ1-1, is as follows: DTGVSQNPRHKITKRGQNVTFRCDPISEHNRLYWYRQTLGQGPEFLTYFQNEAQLEKSRLLSDRFSAERPKGSFSTLEIQRTEQGDSAMYLCASSAVGQSMNTEAFFGQGTRLTVV.

This clonotype has at least ten counts. This chain links TRBV27 with TRBJ1-6; possible D gene TRBD1, 6 bases. CDR1 is MNHEY, CDR2 SMNVEV, per germline (reference sequence). The CDR3 has 13 residues. V dropped 4 bases and J dropped 11 bases, with 12 bases sitting between them. The CDR3 DNA reads TGTGCCAGCAGTTACCAGGGGACGACACCCCTCCACTTT. Translation gives CASSYQGTTPLHF.

This clonotype came up many times. This sequence joins TRBV12-3 or TRBV12-4 and TRBJ2-7; D gene ambiguous. The CDR3 is 16 residues long. V shed 4 bases and J shed 5 bases, with 21 bases lying between them. Written as DNA, the CDR3 is TGTGCCAGCAGTTCCTCCCCCGTAGCAGTCGGCCACGAGCAGTACTTC. It encodes CASSSSPVAVGHEQYF.